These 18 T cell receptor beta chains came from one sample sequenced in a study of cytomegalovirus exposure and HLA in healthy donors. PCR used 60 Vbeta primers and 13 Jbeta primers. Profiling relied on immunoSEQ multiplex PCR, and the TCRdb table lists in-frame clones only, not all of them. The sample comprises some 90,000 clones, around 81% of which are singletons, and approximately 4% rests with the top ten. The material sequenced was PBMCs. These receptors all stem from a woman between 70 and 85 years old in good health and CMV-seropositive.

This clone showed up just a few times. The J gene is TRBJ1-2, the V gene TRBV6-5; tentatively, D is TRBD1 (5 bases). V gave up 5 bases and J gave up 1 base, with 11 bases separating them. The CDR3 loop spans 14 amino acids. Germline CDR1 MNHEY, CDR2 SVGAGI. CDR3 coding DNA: TGTGCCAGCAGTCGGAACAGGCTTAACTATGGCTACACCTTC. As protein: CASSRNRLNYGYTF.

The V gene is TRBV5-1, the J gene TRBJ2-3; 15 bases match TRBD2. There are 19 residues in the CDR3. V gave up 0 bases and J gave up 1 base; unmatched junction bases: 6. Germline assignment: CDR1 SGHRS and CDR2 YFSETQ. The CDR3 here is CASSLGGLAGGPGTDTQYF. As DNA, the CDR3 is TGCGCCAGCAGCTTGGGCGGACTAGCGGGAGGGCCCGGCACAGATACGCAGTATTTT.

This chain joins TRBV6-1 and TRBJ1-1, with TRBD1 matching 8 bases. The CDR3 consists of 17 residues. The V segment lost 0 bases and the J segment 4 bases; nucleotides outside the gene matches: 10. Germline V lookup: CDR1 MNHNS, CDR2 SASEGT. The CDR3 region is CASSEALGQGYGTEAFF. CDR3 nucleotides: TGTGCCAGCAGTGAAGCGCTCGGACAGGGTTATGGCACTGAAGCTTTCTTT.

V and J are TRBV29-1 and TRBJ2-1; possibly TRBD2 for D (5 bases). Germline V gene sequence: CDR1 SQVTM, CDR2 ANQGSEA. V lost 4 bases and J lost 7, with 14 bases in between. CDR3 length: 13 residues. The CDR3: CSVGVAKVNEQFF. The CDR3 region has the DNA TGCAGCGTTGGAGTAGCGAAGGTGAATGAGCAGTTCTTC.

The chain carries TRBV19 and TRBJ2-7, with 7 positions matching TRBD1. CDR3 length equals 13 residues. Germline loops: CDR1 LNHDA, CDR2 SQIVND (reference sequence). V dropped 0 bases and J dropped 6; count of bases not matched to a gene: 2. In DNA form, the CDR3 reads TGTGCCAGTAGTATAGAGACAGGGACCGAGCAGTACTTC. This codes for CASSIETGTEQYF.

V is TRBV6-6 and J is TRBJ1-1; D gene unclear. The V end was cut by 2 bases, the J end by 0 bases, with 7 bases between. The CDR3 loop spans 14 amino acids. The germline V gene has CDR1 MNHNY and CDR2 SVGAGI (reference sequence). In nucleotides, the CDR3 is TGTGCCAGCAGTTACGTGAACATGAACACTGAAGCTTTCTTT. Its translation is CASSYVNMNTEAFF.

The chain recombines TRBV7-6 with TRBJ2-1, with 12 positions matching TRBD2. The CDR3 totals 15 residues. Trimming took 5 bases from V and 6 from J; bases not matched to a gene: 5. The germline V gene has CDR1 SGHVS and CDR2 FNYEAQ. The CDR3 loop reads CASSLWTSGTNEQFF. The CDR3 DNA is TGTGCCAGCAGCCTATGGACTAGCGGGACCAATGAGCAGTTCTTC. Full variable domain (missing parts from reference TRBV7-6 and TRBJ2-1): GAGVSQSPRYKVTKRGQDVALRCDPISGHVSLYWYRQALGQGPEFLTYFNYEAQQDKSGLPNDRFSAERPEGSISTLTIQRTEQRDSAMYRCASSLWTSGTNEQFFGPGTRLTVL.

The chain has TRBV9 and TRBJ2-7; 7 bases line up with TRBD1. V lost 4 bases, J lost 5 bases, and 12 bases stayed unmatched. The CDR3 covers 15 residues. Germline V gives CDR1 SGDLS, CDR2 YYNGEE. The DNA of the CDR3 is TGTGCCAGCAGCTCCCAGGGGGACCCGCGCAACGAGCAGTACTTC. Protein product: CASSSQGDPRNEQYF.

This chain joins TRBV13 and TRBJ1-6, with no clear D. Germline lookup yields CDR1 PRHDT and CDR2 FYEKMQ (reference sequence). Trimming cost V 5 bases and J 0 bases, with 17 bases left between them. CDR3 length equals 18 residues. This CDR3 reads CASSLAPPGSSYNSPLHF. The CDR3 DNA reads TGTGCCAGCAGCCTCGCCCCCCCGGGGAGCTCCTATAATTCACCCCTCCACTTT.

CDR3 nucleotides: TGTGCCAGCAGTCAAGGGGCCAGCTCTGGAAACACCATATATTTT. Translating gives CASSQGASSGNTIYF. The V gene is TRBV11-3, the J gene TRBJ1-3; D is perhaps TRBD1 (5 bases). Germline CDR1 is SGHNT and CDR2 is YENEEA. The CDR3 extends over 15 amino acids. V shed 6 bases and J shed 0 bases, with 12 bases lying between them.

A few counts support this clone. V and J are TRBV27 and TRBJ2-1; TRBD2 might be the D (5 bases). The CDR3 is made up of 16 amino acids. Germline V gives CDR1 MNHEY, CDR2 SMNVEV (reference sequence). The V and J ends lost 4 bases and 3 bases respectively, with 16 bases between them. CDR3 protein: CASSSPIPGVYNEQFF. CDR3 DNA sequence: TGTGCCAGCAGTTCTCCAATTCCCGGGGTCTACAATGAGCAGTTCTTC.

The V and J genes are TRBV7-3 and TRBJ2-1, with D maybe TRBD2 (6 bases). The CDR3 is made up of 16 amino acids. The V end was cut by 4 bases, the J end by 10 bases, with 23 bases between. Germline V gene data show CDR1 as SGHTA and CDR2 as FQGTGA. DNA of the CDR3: TGTGCCAGCAGCTACGGCGTCGGCGGGGAACTATCCGAGCAGTTCTTC. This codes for CASSYGVGGELSEQFF.

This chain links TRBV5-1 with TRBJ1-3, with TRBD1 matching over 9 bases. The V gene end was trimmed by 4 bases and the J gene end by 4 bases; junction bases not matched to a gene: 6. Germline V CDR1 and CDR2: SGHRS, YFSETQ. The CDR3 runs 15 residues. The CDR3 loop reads CASSTGTGTGNTIYF. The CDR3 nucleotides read TGCGCCAGCAGCACCGGGACAGGGACGGGAAACACCATATATTTT.

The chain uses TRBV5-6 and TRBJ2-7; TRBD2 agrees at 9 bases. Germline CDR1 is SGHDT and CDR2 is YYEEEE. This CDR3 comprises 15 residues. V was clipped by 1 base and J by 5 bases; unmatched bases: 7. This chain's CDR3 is CASSLRAGLAHEQYF. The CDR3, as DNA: TGTGCCAGCAGCTTGCGGGCGGGACTAGCACACGAGCAGTACTTC.

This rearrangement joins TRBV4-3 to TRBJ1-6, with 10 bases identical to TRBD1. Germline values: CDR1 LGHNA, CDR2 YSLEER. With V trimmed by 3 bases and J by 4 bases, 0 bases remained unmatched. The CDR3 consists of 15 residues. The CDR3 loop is CASSQGQGYNSPLHF. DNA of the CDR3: TGCGCCAGCAGCCAGGGACAGGGGTATAATTCACCCCTCCACTTT.

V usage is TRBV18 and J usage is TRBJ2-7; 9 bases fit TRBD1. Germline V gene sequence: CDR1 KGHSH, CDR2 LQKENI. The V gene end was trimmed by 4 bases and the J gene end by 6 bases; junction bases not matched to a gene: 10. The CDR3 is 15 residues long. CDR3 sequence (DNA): TGTGCCAGCTCACTTTACGGGACAGGGTCCGGCGAGCAGTACTTC. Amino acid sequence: CASSLYGTGSGEQYF.

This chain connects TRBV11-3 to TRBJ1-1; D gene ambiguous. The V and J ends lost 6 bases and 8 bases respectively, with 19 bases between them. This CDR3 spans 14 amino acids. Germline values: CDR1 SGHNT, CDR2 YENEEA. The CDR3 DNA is TGTGCCAGCAGGTTCGATATCGGGGTATCCGAAGCTTTCTTT. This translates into CASRFDIGVSEAFF.

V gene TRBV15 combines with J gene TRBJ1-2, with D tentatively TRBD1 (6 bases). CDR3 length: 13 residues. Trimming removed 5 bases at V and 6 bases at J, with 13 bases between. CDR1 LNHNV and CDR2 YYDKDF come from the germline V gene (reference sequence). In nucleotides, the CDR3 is TGTGCCACCAGCCCCCCAGGGGTGGATGGCTACACCTTC. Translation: CATSPPGVDGYTF. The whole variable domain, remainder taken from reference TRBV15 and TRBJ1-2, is DAMVIQNPRYQVTQFGKPVTLSCSQTLNHNVMYWYQQKSSQAPKLLFHYYDKDFNNEADTPDNFQSRRPNTSFCFLDIRSPGLGDTAMYLCATSPPGVDGYTFGSGTRLTVV.